These T cell receptor beta chains were read from a single sample in a study of T cell responses to AZD1222 COVID-19 vaccine. Assay: immunoSEQ multiplex PCR; the TCRdb copy retains only in-frame clones and omits some. Of approximately 300,000 clones detected, around 92% appear once; the ten largest clones hold around 0.5%. The sequencing used peripheral blood, collected 28 days after the second AZD1222 dose. The receptor source for this set is an adult who received the AZD1222 COVID-19 vaccine. CDR3s include the opening cysteine and the closing phenylalanine or tryptophan. Each record gives: D gene, clone size, V gene, J gene, CDR3 DNA, CDR3 protein. D genes are given only for firm matches. Clone size is given for some rows only: seen once, a few or many times, or a class if the clone is expanded.

D gene: .; clone size: .; V gene: TRBV7-9; J gene: TRBJ2-3; CDR3 DNA: TGTGCCAGCAGCTTACCGGGGAGCACAGATACGCAGTATTTT; CDR3 protein: CASSLPGSTDTQYF
D gene: .; clone size: .; V gene: TRBV28; J gene: TRBJ1-5; CDR3 DNA: TGTGCCAGCAGTTTGGTCAGGGTAGGCAATCAGCCCCAGCATTTT; CDR3 protein: CASSLVRVGNQPQHF
D gene: .; clone size: .; V gene: TRBV4-1; J gene: TRBJ2-7; CDR3 DNA: TGCGCCAGCAGCCACCAGGGTAACCCCCACGAGCAGTACTTC; CDR3 protein: CASSHQGNPHEQYF
D gene: TRBD2; clone size: .; V gene: TRBV18; J gene: TRBJ2-7; CDR3 DNA: TGTGCCAGCTCGCGGCGACTAGCGGGGAACCACTACGAGCAGTACTTC; CDR3 protein: CASSRRLAGNHYEQYF
D gene: TRBD1; clone size: .; V gene: TRBV30; J gene: TRBJ1-2; CDR3 DNA: TGTGCCACAACAGGGGGCGCGGGACATGGCTACACCTTC; CDR3 protein: CATTGGAGHGYTF
D gene: .; clone size: .; V gene: TRBV18; J gene: TRBJ2-5; CDR3 DNA: TGTGCCAGCTCACCACCGGGCCACTCGGAGACCCAGTACTTC; CDR3 protein: CASSPPGHSETQYF
D gene: .; clone size: .; V gene: TRBV28; J gene: TRBJ2-3; CDR3 DNA: TGTGCCAGCACCCCGCCCATGGGGCCCGGGGTGGATACGCAGTATTTT; CDR3 protein: CASTPPMGPGVDTQYF
D gene: .; clone size: few; V gene: TRBV19; J gene: TRBJ2-2; CDR3 DNA: TGTGCCAGTAGTTCACAGGGAACCGGGGAGCTGTTTTTT; CDR3 protein: CASSSQGTGELFF
D gene: .; clone size: .; V gene: TRBV9; J gene: TRBJ2-7; CDR3 DNA: TGTGCCAGCAGCCCTCGGAGCTCCTACGAGCAGTACTTC; CDR3 protein: CASSPRSSYEQYF
D gene: TRBD1; clone size: .; V gene: TRBV6-5; J gene: TRBJ1-2; CDR3 DNA: TGTGCCAGCAGTATTAGGACAGGGATACTCTATGGCTACACCTTC; CDR3 protein: CASSIRTGILYGYTF
D gene: .; clone size: .; V gene: TRBV19; J gene: TRBJ1-5; CDR3 DNA: TGTGCCAGTAGTATCAGGGGTGGCGGTCAGCCCCAGCATTTT; CDR3 protein: CASSIRGGGQPQHF